This TCR beta chain was profiled in a study of liver allograft versus peripheral blood T cells. Study details: The authors compared T cell receptor repertoires in transplanted livers with recipients' peripheral blood repertoires.

TCRdb called the reads again in MiXCR, with one record for every CDR3 protein. The repertoire consists of over 7,000 distinct CDR3 sequences, with more than 15% occurring once and the leading ten covering 4.6%. This clonotype showed up just once. The antigen is undetermined. A read error may produce the germline difference seen at one junction end. CDR1 and CDR2 (germline): SGDLS, YYNGEE. This CDR3 region has 21 residues. Overall study findings and caveats: Reportedly, the T cell receptor repertoires inside liver allografts were not the same as those in peripheral blood.

V and J are TRBV9 and TRBJ2-6; 9 bases are a match to TRBD2. This receptor was identified in a human patient who had a liver transplant. Some T cells may have come from the graft donor. CDR3 residues: CASSGGASSGISSSGANILTF. CDR3 coding DNA: TGTGCCAGCAGCGGGGGAGCGTCTAGCGGGATAAGTTCTTCTGGGGCCAACATCCTGACTTTC.